Following are 26 T cell receptor beta chains from one sample sequenced in a study of OX40 agonist ivuxolimab in advanced cancers. Only in-frame clones appear in the TCRdb table, and some are missing; sequencing was by immunoSEQ multiplex PCR. The data show roughly 24,000 clones, with 88% seen just once and 30% to 35% held by the top ten. The source was CD4+ or CD8+ T cells sorted from blood, collected in a trial of the OX40 agonist ivuxolimab. The receptors were gathered from an adult with an advanced solid tumor such as melanoma, head and neck, liver or kidney cancer.

This clone showed up just once. V and J are TRBV15 and TRBJ2-6; D call uncertain. CDR1 and CDR2 from the germline V gene are LNHNV and YYDKDF (reference sequence). With 0 bases removed from V and 0 bases from J, the gap between germline ends came to 9 bases. The CDR3 spans 17 residues. CDR3 amino acids: CATSRDSPSSGANVLTF. The CDR3 region has the DNA TGTGCCACCAGCAGAGATTCCCCGAGCTCTGGGGCCAACGTCCTGACTTTC.

The chain is built from TRBV12-1 and TRBJ2-7. TRBV12-1 is marked as a pseudogene. This CDR3 has 13 amino acids. The chain's CDR3 is CASSFLISYEQYF. The DNA for the CDR3 is TGTGCCAGCAGCTTTCTGATCTCCTACGAGCAGTACTTC.

The chain joins TRBV6-5 to TRBJ2-2; 7 positions match TRBD2. Germline assignment: CDR1 MNHEY and CDR2 SVGAGI. The length of the CDR3 is 15 residues. V lost 3 bases, J lost 6 bases, and 7 bases stayed unmatched. CDR3 bases: TGTGCCAGCAGTTATAGAAACGGGGGGTCCGGGGAGCTGTTTTTT. It yields the protein CASSYRNGGSGELFF.

The chain employs TRBV19 and TRBJ1-3; no clear D gene. The CDR3 runs 13 residues. Per the germline V gene, CDR1 is LNHDA and CDR2 is SQIVND (reference sequence). The germline V and J ends were trimmed by 9 bases and 1 base, with 10 bases remaining between them. CDR3 bases: TGTGCCAGCTACAGTTTGTCTGGAAACACCATATATTTT. Protein: CASYSLSGNTIYF.

The CDR3: CASSIRFSLVGNQPQHF. For the CDR3, the DNA is TGTGCCAGTAGTATTAGGTTCAGCCTTGTGGGCAATCAGCCCCAGCATTTT. V and J are TRBV19 and TRBJ1-5; D ambiguous. The CDR3 has 17 residues. Germline CDR1 is LNHDA and CDR2 is SQIVND (reference sequence). With 3 bases removed from V and 2 bases from J, the gap between germline ends came to 17 bases.

This clone was seen only once. The chain employs TRBV4-1 and TRBJ2-3; perhaps TRBD2 as D (5 bases). The ends were cut back, 0 bases at V and 2 bases at J, with 15 bases in the middle. The CDR3 spans 17 residues. Germline CDR1 is MGHRA and CDR2 is YSYEKL. CDR3 nucleotides: TGCGCCAGCAGCCAAGATGGGGAGACTTCCTACACAGATACGCAGTATTTT. Amino acid sequence: CASSQDGETSYTDTQYF.

Worth noting for this clone: Different DNA sequences within this sample yield the same CDR3. This chain connects TRBV7-8 to TRBJ1-5; 9 nucleotides match TRBD1. The J segment lost 3 bases and the V segment lost 5 bases, leaving 8 bases of the junction unmatched. The CDR3 has 16 residues. Germline V gives CDR1 SGHVS, CDR2 FQNEAQ. The CDR3, as DNA: TGTGCCAGCAGCCTCAGGGGACAGGGTCTCAATCAGCCCCAGCATTTT. It yields the protein CASSLRGQGLNQPQHF.

CDR3 protein: CASTGYSGNTIYF. Here the CDR3 DNA reads TGTGCCTCAACAGGTTACTCTGGAAACACCATATATTTT. The chain employs TRBV30 and TRBJ1-3; a possible D gene is TRBD1 (5 bases). Germline V CDR1 and CDR2: GTSNPN, SVGIG (reference sequence). V was shortened by 7 bases and J by 0 bases, with 10 bases between the two germline ends. The CDR3 covers 13 residues.

J is TRBJ1-2 and V is TRBV6-6; maybe TRBD1 (5 bases). V lost 0 bases, J lost 6 bases, and 14 bases lay in between. CDR1 and CDR2 (germline): MNHNY, SVGAGI (reference sequence). This CDR3 region has 15 residues. This CDR3 reads CASSYSLGRNNGYTF. DNA of the CDR3: TGTGCCAGCAGTTACTCGCTGGGACGGAACAATGGCTACACCTTC.

The genes are TRBV6-1 and TRBJ1-5, with unresolved D. The CDR3 extends over 15 amino acids. V was clipped by 3 bases and J by 4 bases, with 13 bases between them. Germline V gene lookup returns CDR1 MNHNS and CDR2 SASEGT. The CDR3 is CASSDLARINQPQHF. The CDR3 coding sequence is TGTGCCAGCAGTGATCTGGCACGGATAAATCAGCCCCAGCATTTT.

This chain joins TRBV7-2 and TRBJ1-5; no clear D. The CDR3 extends over 16 amino acids. The germline V gene encodes CDR1 SGHTA and CDR2 FQGNSA. Between the trimmed V and J ends, which lost 1 base and 6 bases, there was a span of 16 bases. CDR3 DNA: TGTGCCAGCAGCTTAGTGTTTGGGGAAGGAGGTCAGCCCCAGCATTTT. This gives the protein CASSLVFGEGGQPQHF. The whole variable domain, filled in from reference TRBV7-2 and TRBJ1-5, reads GAGVSQSPSNKVTEKGKDVELRCDPISGHTALYWYRQSLGQGLEFLIYFQGNSAPDKSGLPSDRFSAERTGGSVSTLTIQRTQQEDSAVYLCASSLVFGEGGQPQHFGDGTRLSIL.

The gene calls are TRBV11-2 and TRBJ1-3; no clear D gene. V was shortened by 1 base and J by 4 bases, with 8 bases between the two germline ends. The length of the CDR3 is 14 residues. Germline CDR1 and CDR2: SGHAT and FQNNGV. Written as DNA, the CDR3 is TGTGCCAGCAGCTTAGGACAATCCGGAAACACCATATATTTT. This codes for CASSLGQSGNTIYF.

The V call is TRBV4-1, the J call TRBJ1-2, with 9 bases lining up with TRBD1. From germline, CDR1 is MGHRA and CDR2 YSYEKL. This CDR3 is 15 amino acids long. With 0 bases clipped from V and 3 bases from J, the junction kept 2 bases outside the gene matches. This CDR3 is CASSQEGQGYYGYTF. As DNA, the CDR3 is TGCGCCAGCAGCCAAGAGGGACAGGGATACTATGGCTACACCTTC.

The V and J genes are TRBV29-1 and TRBJ1-3, with 8 bases aligning to TRBD1. V dropped 6 bases and J dropped 0; count of bases not matched to a gene: 4. In germline, CDR1 is SQVTM, CDR2 ANQGSEA. This CDR3 has 14 residues. The CDR3 nucleotides are TGCAGCGTCTCAGGGGGCCGCTCTGGAAACACCATATATTTT. Its translation: CSVSGGRSGNTIYF. The entire variable domain, with the rest obtained from reference TRBV29-1 and TRBJ1-3, is as follows: SAVISQKPSRDICQRGTSLTIQCQVDSQVTMMFWYRQQPGQSLTLIATANQGSEATYESGFVIDKFPISRPNLTFSTLTVSNMSPEDSSIYLCSVSGGRSGNTIYFGEGSWLTVV.

This chain uses TRBV14 with TRBJ2-3; the match to TRBD2 covers 7 bases. V was clipped by 4 bases and J by 2 bases; unmatched bases: 9. CDR3 length: 16 amino acids. Germline V lookup: CDR1 SGHDN, CDR2 FVKESK. CDR3 protein: CASSPGPGLVTDTQYF. In DNA form, the CDR3 reads TGTGCCAGCAGCCCAGGCCCCGGACTAGTCACAGATACGCAGTATTTT.

The chain links TRBV9 to TRBJ2-5; 9 bases are shared with TRBD1. Germline assignment: CDR1 SGDLS and CDR2 YYNGEE. J gave up 4 bases and V 3 bases, and 4 bases lay outside the gene matches. This CDR3 comprises 14 residues. CDR3 sequence (DNA): TGTGCCAGCAGCGCTAGACAGGGGGGAGAGACCCAGTACTTC. This translates into CASSARQGGETQYF.

The V and J genes are TRBV7-6 and TRBJ2-2; 10 nucleotides align to TRBD1. The CDR3 loop spans 18 amino acids. Losses at the gene ends were 4 bases for V and 2 bases for J; bases not matched to a gene: 10. Germline lookup yields CDR1 SGHVS and CDR2 FNYEAQ. CDR3 amino acids: CASSSRTGTGANTGELFF. The DNA for the CDR3 is TGTGCCAGCAGCTCGCGTACCGGGACAGGGGCTAACACCGGGGAGCTGTTTTTT.

The chain carries TRBV29-1 and TRBJ2-1; 8 nucleotides match TRBD2. The CDR3 extends over 17 amino acids. Germline V gives CDR1 SQVTM, CDR2 ANQGSEA. The V gene end was trimmed by 4 bases and the J gene end by 0 bases; junction bases not matched to a gene: 11. This chain's CDR3 is CSVAEYGLASSYNEQFF. CDR3 nucleotides: TGCAGCGTTGCCGAGTACGGACTAGCAAGCTCCTACAATGAGCAGTTCTTC.

The chain couples TRBV30 to TRBJ1-2, with D hard to call. Germline V lookup: CDR1 GTSNPN, CDR2 SVGIG (reference sequence). This CDR3 contains 12 residues. V gave up 0 bases and J gave up 5 bases, with 7 bases separating them. The CDR3 region has the DNA TGTGCCTGGAGTGTATCGAATTATGGCTACACCTTC. Translating gives CAWSVSNYGYTF.

The V gene is TRBV7-2, the J gene TRBJ1-2; no clear D gene. The V gene lost 5 bases and the J gene lost 8 bases, with 18 bases spanning the gap. Per the germline V gene, CDR1 is SGHTA and CDR2 is FQGNSA. The CDR3 is 14 amino acids. CDR3 nucleotides: TGTGCCAGCAGCCAGGACGGCCTGATACGGGGCTACACCTTC. Translated: CASSQDGLIRGYTF.

This chain links TRBV6-1 with TRBJ2-6; D gene ambiguous. Trimming cost V 5 bases and J 2 bases, with 10 bases left between them. The CDR3 runs to 15 residues. Germline assignment: CDR1 MNHNS and CDR2 SASEGT. CDR3: CASSSVRTGANVLTF. In DNA, the CDR3 is TGTGCCAGCAGTTCGGTCCGAACTGGGGCCAACGTCCTGACTTTC.

This clone appeared a single time. The chain is built from TRBV7-9 and TRBJ2-1, with D perhaps matching TRBD1 or TRBD2 (5 bases each). There are 16 residues in the CDR3. Germline V gene sequence: CDR1 SEHNR, CDR2 FQNEAQ (reference sequence). The germline V and J ends were trimmed by 2 bases and 8 bases, with 19 bases remaining between them. CDR3 residues: CASSLMPPTGPDEQFF. The CDR3 bases are TGTGCCAGCAGCTTAATGCCACCGACGGGGCCAGATGAGCAGTTCTTC.

This sequence joins TRBV19 and TRBJ2-2; 7 bases fit TRBD2. The CDR3 runs to 16 residues. Germline values: CDR1 LNHDA, CDR2 SQIVND (reference sequence). Trimming cost V 8 bases and J 5 bases; bases outside gene matches: 14. This chain's CDR3 is CASHPLSGKGTGELFF. The CDR3 nucleotides read TGTGCCAGTCACCCCCTGAGCGGGAAGGGGACCGGGGAGCTGTTTTTT.

The genes are TRBV5-1 and TRBJ2-2; TRBD1 matches at 7 bases. CDR1 SGHRS and CDR2 YFSETQ come from the germline V gene. The CDR3 loop spans 15 amino acids. V shed 2 bases, J shed 3 bases, and the junction held 4 bases outside the gene matches. For the CDR3, the DNA is TGCGCCAGCAGCTTAGGACAGGCCGACACCGGGGAGCTGTTTTTT. Encoded protein: CASSLGQADTGELFF.

The V gene is TRBV6-6, the J gene TRBJ1-5; D might be TRBD1 (6 bases). CDR3 length equals 14 residues. Trimming pared 6 bases from V and 0 bases from J, leaving 9 bases between. CDR1 MNHNY and CDR2 SVGAGI come from the germline V gene (reference sequence). CDR3 loop: CASSYRDSNQPQHF. DNA for the CDR3: TGTGCCAGCAGCTACAGGGATAGCAATCAGCCCCAGCATTTT.

The rearrangement uses TRBV11-2 and TRBJ2-5, with no clear D. Trimming shortened V by 4 bases and J by 2 bases, and 11 bases separated the two germline ends. CDR1 and CDR2 from the germline V gene are SGHAT and FQNNGV. This CDR3 contains 14 residues. CDR3 loop: CASSSSYLQETQYF. Written as DNA, the CDR3 is TGTGCCAGCAGCTCCTCCTACCTACAAGAGACCCAGTACTTC.